These 15 T cell receptor beta chains originate from one sample sequenced in a study of circulating tumor DNA in untreated peripheral T-cell lymphoma. The data were produced by immunoSEQ multiplex PCR, yet TCRdb's version contains in-frame clones alone and is incomplete. Counted here are roughly 8,600 clones, roughly four fifths occurring once; the ten biggest clones make up 2% to 2.5%. Sequencing input: tumor tissue. These receptors were obtained from a human donor with peripheral T-cell lymphoma.

This chain connects TRBV30 to TRBJ1-4; D might be TRBD1 (5 bases). With 0 bases removed from V and 2 bases from J, the gap between germline ends came to 13 bases. CDR1 and CDR2 (germline): GTSNPN, SVGIG (reference sequence). The CDR3 contains 16 residues. The CDR3 protein is CAWSVKHAGTNEKLFF. DNA of the CDR3: TGTGCCTGGAGTGTAAAGCATGCAGGGACTAATGAAAAACTGTTTTTT.

The rearrangement uses TRBV19 and TRBJ2-5; D might be TRBD1 (6 bases). Germline lookup yields CDR1 LNHDA and CDR2 SQIVND (reference sequence). V was cut by 5 bases and J by 5 bases, with 15 bases left in between. The CDR3 is made up of 14 amino acids. The CDR3 region has the DNA TGTGCCAGTAGTGTGGGCTGGGACACCGAGACCCAGTACTTC. Amino acid sequence: CASSVGWDTETQYF.

CDR3 amino acids: CASSYLDKEGADTQYF. Here the CDR3 DNA reads TGTGCCAGCAGTTACTTGGACAAGGAGGGGGCAGATACGCAGTATTTT. The rearrangement joins TRBV6-8 to TRBJ2-3, with D tentatively TRBD1 or TRBD2 (6 bases each). The V gene lost 1 base and the J gene lost 4 bases, with 15 bases spanning the gap. The length of the CDR3 is 16 residues. The germline gives CDR1 MNHGY, CDR2 SAAAGT.

This rearrangement joins TRBV29-1 to TRBJ1-1; D is unresolved. Germline lookup yields CDR1 SQVTM and CDR2 ANQGSEA. Trimming took 0 bases from V and 3 from J, leaving 8 bases between them. The CDR3 length is 13 residues. The CDR3 loop is CSVEEIRDTEAFF. CDR3 nucleotides: TGCAGCGTTGAAGAGATTCGGGACACTGAAGCTTTCTTT.

This clone was recorded only once. The V call is TRBV25-1, the J call TRBJ1-1, with D possibly being TRBD1 (5 bases). This CDR3 is built from 15 residues. Germline CDR1 and CDR2: MGHDK and SYGVNS. Trimming took off 1 base at V and 4 bases at J, with 13 bases between the two ends. As DNA, the CDR3 is TGTGCCAGCAGTGAATCCTTATCAAGGGGCACTGAAGCTTTCTTT. Translation gives CASSESLSRGTEAFF.

This sequence joins TRBV18 and TRBJ1-3; maybe TRBD1 (5 bases). V lost 1 base, J lost 2 bases, and 9 bases lay in between. Germline V gene sequence: CDR1 KGHSH, CDR2 LQKENI. The CDR3 spans 15 residues. CDR3 coding DNA: TGTGCCAGCTCACCACGGGGGTACACTGGAAACACCATATATTTT. It translates to CASSPRGYTGNTIYF.

The V call is TRBV6-8, the J call TRBJ2-7, with 8 nucleotides matching TRBD1. V trimming: 7 bases; J trimming: 6 bases; junction bases outside the gene matches: 14. The CDR3 runs to 15 residues. Germline V gene lookup returns CDR1 MNHGY and CDR2 SAAAGT. CDR3 sequence (DNA): TGTGCCAGCACCCTGGACAGGGCGGCCTGGGGCGAGCAGTACTTC. Its protein is CASTLDRAAWGEQYF.

V usage is TRBV11-3 and J usage is TRBJ1-4; D remains ambiguous. The CDR3 has 17 amino acids. V was clipped by 3 bases and J by 0 bases, with 14 bases between them. Germline-derived CDR1 and CDR2 are SGHNT and YENEEA. This CDR3 reads CASSLREVGPTNEKLFF. DNA for the CDR3: TGTGCCAGCAGCTTGAGAGAGGTCGGGCCAACTAATGAAAAACTGTTTTTT.

This chain joins TRBV15 and TRBJ1-5; D call uncertain. The V gene lost 0 bases and the J gene lost 4 bases, with 7 bases spanning the gap. The CDR3 is 14 residues long. Germline assignment: CDR1 LNHNV and CDR2 YYDKDF (reference sequence). CDR3: CATSRERENQPQHF. For the CDR3, the DNA is TGTGCCACCAGCAGAGAGAGGGAAAATCAGCCCCAGCATTTT.

The V call is TRBV7-6, the J call TRBJ1-2, with D uncertain. Germline V gene data show CDR1 as SGHVS and CDR2 as FNYEAQ. The CDR3 extends over 14 amino acids. Trimming pared 5 bases from V and 0 bases from J, leaving 10 bases between. The CDR3 DNA reads as TGTGCCAGCAGCCTCGACACCACTAACTATGGCTACACCTTC. This gives the protein CASSLDTTNYGYTF.

Comment on this clone: A read error may account for a junction end that differs from germline. The rearrangement links TRBV30 to TRBJ1-6, with D hard to call. Germline CDR1 is GTSNPN and CDR2 is SVGIG (reference sequence). The CDR3 consists of 15 residues. The CDR3 sequence is CAGSSEGSVWSPLHF. The CDR3 DNA follows: TGTGCCGGGAGTTCAGAGGGCTCGGTCTGGTCACCCCTCCACTTT.

V usage is TRBV25-1 and J usage is TRBJ2-3; 9 positions match TRBD2. CDR3 length equals 14 residues. Per germline, CDR1 MGHDK and CDR2 SYGVNS. V was clipped by 6 bases and J by 1 base; unmatched bases: 2. The CDR3: CASSERGGTDTQYF. The CDR3 DNA sequence: TGTGCCAGCAGCGAGCGGGGGGGCACAGATACGCAGTATTTT.

The chain combines TRBV19 with TRBJ1-5, with D possibly matching TRBD1 (5 bases). CDR3 length equals 14 residues. Germline V gene data show CDR1 as LNHDA and CDR2 as SQIVND (reference sequence). Trimming removed 3 bases from V and 4 bases from J, with 10 bases in between. The CDR3 DNA reads TGTGCCAGTAGTATCGACAGTGGAAATCAGCCCCAGCATTTT. Protein product: CASSIDSGNQPQHF.

This chain joins TRBV11-3 and TRBJ1-1, with D maybe TRBD1 (6 bases). The germline V gene encodes CDR1 SGHNT and CDR2 YENEEA. The CDR3 loop spans 14 amino acids. With 1 base removed from V and 4 bases from J, the gap between germline ends came to 10 bases. The CDR3 coding sequence is TGTGCCAGCAGCTTAGTGGGAGGGGGCACTGAAGCTTTCTTT. It translates to CASSLVGGGTEAFF.

The rearrangement joins TRBV12-5 to TRBJ1-5; 7 positions match TRBD1. CDR1 is LGHNT, CDR2 FRNRAP, per germline. Losses at the gene ends were 2 bases for V and 5 bases for J; bases not matched to a gene: 6. This CDR3 is 15 amino acids long. Here the CDR3 reads CASGLWTGEDQPQHF. CDR3 DNA sequence: TGTGCTAGTGGTTTGTGGACAGGAGAGGATCAGCCCCAGCATTTT. Using reference TRBV12-5 and TRBJ1-5 for the parts outside the CDR3, the full variable domain is DARVTQTPRHKVTEMGQEVTMRCQPILGHNTVFWYRQTMMQGLELLAYFRNRAPLDDSGMPKDRFSAEMPDATLATLKIQPSEPRDSAVYFCASGLWTGEDQPQHFGDGTRLSIL.